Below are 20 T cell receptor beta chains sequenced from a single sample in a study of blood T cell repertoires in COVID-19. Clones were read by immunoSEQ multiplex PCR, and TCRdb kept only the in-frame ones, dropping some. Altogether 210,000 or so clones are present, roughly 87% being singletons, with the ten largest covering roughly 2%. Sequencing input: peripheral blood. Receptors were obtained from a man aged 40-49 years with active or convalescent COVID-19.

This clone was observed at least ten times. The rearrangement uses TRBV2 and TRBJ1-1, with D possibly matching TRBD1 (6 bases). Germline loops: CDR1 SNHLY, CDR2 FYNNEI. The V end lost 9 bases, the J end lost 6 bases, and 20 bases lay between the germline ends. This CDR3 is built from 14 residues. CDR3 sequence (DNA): TGTGCCAGAACAGGGACGGGTAGGGACGCTGAAGCTTTCTTT. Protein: CARTGTGRDAEAFF.

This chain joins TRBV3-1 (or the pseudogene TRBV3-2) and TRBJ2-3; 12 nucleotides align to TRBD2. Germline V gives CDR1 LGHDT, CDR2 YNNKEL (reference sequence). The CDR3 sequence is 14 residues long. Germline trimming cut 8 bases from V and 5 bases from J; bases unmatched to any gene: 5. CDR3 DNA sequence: TGTGCCAGCGAACCGGGACTAGCGGGAGATACGCAGTATTTT. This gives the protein CASEPGLAGDTQYF.

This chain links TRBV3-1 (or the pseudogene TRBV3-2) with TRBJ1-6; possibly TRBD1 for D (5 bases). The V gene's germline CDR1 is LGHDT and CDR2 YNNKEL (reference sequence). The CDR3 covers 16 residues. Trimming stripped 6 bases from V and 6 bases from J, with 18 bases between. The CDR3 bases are TGTGCCAGCAGTCCCTGGGGGGGTGTCCCTAATTCACCCCTCCACTTT. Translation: CASSPWGGVPNSPLHF.

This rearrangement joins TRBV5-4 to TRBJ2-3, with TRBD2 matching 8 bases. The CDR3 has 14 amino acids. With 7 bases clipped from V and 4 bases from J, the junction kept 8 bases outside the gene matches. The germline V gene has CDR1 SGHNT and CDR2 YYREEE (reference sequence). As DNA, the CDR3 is TGTGCCAGCTTAGCGGGAAATGGGGCAGATACGCAGTATTTT. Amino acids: CASLAGNGADTQYF.

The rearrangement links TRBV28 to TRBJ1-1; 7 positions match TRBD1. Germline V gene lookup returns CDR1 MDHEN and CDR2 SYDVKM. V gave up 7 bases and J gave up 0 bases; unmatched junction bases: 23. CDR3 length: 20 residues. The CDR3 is CASTPMSQQGRGLVNTEAFF. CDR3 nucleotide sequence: TGTGCCAGCACCCCTATGTCCCAACAGGGGAGAGGGTTGGTGAACACTGAAGCTTTCTTT.

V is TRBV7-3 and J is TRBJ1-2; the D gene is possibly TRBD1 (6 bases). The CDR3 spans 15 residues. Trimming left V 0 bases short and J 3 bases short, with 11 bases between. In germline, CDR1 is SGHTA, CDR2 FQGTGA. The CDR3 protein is CASSLTSAGDYGYTF. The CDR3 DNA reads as TGTGCCAGCAGCTTAACGTCGGCAGGGGACTATGGCTACACCTTC.

CDR3 nucleotides: TGTGCCAGTAGTAAGGGACAGGGGGCCTACGAGCAGTACTTC. This translates into CASSKGQGAYEQYF. The chain joins TRBV19 to TRBJ2-7; 11 bases match TRBD1. The CDR3 totals 14 residues. Germline V gene sequence: CDR1 LNHDA, CDR2 SQIVND (reference sequence). V shed 4 bases and J 2 bases; nucleotides not matched to a gene: 1.

The CDR3 DNA is TGTGCCAGCAGCTTCCGTGAGGGAGCCAGCCTTCGACAGTTCTTC. Translation: CASSFREGASLRQFF. This rearrangement joins TRBV3-1 (or the pseudogene TRBV3-2) to TRBJ2-1; tentative D call: TRBD2 (5 bases). This CDR3 spans 15 amino acids. Trimming removed 5 bases from V and 13 bases from J, with 24 bases in between. Germline V lookup: CDR1 LGHDT, CDR2 YNNKEL (reference sequence).

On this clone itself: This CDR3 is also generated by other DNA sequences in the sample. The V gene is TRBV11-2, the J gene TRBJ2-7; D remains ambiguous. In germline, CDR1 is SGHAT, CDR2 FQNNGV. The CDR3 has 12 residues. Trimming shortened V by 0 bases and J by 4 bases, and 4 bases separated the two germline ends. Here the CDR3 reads CASSLDRYEQYF. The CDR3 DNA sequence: TGTGCCAGCAGCTTAGATCGGTACGAGCAGTACTTC.

This chain's CDR3 is CASRGHLFSYEQYF. The CDR3, as DNA: TGTGCCAGCAGGGGCCACCTCTTCTCCTACGAGCAGTACTTC. The chain carries TRBV6-9 and TRBJ2-7; D remains ambiguous. Germline V gives CDR1 MNHGY, CDR2 SVAAGI. This CDR3 has 14 residues. Deletions cut 6 bases from V and 0 bases from J, with 12 bases between.

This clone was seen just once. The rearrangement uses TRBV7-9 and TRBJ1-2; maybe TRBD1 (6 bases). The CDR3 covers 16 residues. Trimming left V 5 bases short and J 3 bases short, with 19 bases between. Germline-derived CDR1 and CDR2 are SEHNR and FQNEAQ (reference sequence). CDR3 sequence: CASSRRRDTRDYGYTF. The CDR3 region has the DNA TGTGCCAGCAGCCGGCGACGGGACACGAGGGACTATGGCTACACCTTC. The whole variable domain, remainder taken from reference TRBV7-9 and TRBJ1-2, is DTGVSQNPRHKITKRGQNVTFRCDPISEHNRLYWYRQTLGQGPEFLTYFQNEAQLEKSRLLSDRFSAERPKGSFSTLEIQRTEQGDSAMYLCASSRRRDTRDYGYTFGSGTRLTVV.

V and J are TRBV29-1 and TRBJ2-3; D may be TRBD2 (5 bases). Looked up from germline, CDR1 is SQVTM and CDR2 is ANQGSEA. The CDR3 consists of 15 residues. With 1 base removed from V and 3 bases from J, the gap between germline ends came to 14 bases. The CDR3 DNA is TGCAGCGTTGAAGGGGCACGGGGAAGTACAGATACGCAGTATTTT. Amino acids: CSVEGARGSTDTQYF.

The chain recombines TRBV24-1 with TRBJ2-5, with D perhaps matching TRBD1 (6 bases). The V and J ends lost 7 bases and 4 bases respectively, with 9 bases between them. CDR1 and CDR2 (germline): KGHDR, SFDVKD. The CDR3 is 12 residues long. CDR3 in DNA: TGTGCCACCAGGGGGGCGGGAGAGACCCAGTACTTC. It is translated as CATRGAGETQYF.

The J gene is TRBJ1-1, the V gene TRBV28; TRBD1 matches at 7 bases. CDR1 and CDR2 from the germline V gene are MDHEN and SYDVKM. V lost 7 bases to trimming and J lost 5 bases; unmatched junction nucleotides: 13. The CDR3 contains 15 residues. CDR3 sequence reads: CASTSYRGGNTEAFF. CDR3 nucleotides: TGTGCCAGCACAAGTTACAGGGGAGGCAATACTGAAGCTTTCTTT.

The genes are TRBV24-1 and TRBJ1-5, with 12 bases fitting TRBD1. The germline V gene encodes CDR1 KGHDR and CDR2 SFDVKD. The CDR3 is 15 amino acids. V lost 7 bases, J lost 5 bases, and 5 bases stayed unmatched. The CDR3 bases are TGTGCCACCAGGGGGGGGACAGGGGGCGATCAGCCCCAGCATTTT. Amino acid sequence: CATRGGTGGDQPQHF.

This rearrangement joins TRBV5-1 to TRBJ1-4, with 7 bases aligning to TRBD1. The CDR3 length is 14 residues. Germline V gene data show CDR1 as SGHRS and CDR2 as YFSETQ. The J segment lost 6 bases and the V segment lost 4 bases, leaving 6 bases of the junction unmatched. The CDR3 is CASSLDRRDEKLFF. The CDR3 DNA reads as TGCGCCAGCAGCCTGGACAGGAGAGATGAAAAACTGTTTTTT.

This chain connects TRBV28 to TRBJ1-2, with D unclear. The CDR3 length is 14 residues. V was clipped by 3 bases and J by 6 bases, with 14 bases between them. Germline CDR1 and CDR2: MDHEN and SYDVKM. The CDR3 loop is CASSLGIGRDGYTF. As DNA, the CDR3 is TGTGCCAGCAGTTTGGGTATTGGGAGAGATGGCTACACCTTC.

The CDR3: CASSFPPMGESISGNTIYF. CDR3 coding DNA: TGTGCCAGCAGCTTTCCCCCCATGGGAGAATCTATCTCTGGAAACACCATATATTTT. The chain uses TRBV11-2 and TRBJ1-3, with D hard to call. This CDR3 has 19 residues. Trimming removed 3 bases from V and 0 bases from J, with 21 bases in between. Per germline, CDR1 SGHAT and CDR2 FQNNGV.

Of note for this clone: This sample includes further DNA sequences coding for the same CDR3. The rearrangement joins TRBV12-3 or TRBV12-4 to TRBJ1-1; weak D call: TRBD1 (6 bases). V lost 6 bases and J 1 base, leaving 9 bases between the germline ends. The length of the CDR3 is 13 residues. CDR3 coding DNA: TGTGCCAGCAGCTTACAGGGGAACACTGAAGCTTTCTTT. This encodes CASSLQGNTEAFF.

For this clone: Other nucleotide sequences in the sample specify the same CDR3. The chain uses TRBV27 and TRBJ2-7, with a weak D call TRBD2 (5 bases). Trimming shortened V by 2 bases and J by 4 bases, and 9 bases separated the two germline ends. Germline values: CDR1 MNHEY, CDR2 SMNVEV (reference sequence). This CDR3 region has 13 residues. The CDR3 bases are TGTGCCAGCAGTTTAGGTCGGGGTTACGAGCAGTACTTC. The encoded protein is CASSLGRGYEQYF.